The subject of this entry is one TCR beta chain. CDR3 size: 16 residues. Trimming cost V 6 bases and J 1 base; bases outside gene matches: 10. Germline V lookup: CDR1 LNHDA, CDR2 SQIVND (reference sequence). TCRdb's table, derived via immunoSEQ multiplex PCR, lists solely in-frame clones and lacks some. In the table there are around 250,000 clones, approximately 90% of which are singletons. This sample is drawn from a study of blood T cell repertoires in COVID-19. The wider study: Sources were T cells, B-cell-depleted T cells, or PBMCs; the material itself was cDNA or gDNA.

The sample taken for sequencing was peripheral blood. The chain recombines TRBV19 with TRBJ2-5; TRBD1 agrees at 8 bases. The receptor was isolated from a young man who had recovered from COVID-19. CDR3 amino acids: CASSLDWTGSQETQYF. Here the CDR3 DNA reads TGTGCCAGTAGCCTAGACTGGACAGGGAGCCAAGAGACCCAGTACTTC.